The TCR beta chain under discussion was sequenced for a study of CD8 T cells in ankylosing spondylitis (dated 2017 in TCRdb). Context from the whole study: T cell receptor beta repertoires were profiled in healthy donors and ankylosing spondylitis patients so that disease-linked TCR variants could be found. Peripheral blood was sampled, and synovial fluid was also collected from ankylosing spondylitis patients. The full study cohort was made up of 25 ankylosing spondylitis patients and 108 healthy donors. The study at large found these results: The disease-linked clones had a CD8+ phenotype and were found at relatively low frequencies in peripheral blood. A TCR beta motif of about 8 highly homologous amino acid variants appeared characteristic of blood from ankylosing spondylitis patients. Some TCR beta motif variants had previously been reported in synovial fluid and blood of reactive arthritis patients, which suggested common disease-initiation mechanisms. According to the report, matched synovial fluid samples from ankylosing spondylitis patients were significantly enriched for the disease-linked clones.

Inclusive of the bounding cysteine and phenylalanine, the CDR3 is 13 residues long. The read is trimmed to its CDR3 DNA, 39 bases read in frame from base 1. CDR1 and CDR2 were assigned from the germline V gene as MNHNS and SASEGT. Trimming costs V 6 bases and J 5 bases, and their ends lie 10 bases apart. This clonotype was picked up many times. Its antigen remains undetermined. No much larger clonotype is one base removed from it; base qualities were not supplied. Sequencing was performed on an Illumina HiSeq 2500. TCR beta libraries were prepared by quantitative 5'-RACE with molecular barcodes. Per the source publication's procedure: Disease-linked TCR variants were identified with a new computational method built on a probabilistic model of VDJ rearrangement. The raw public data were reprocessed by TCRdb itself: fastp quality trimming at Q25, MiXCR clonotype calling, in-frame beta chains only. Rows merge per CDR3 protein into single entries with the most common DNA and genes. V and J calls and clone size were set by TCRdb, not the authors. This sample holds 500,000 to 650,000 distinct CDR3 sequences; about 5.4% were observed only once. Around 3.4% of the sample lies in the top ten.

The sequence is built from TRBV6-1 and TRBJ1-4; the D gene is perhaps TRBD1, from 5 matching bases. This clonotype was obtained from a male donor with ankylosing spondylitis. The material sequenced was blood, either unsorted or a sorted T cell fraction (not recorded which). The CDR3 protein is CASRPNRNEKLFF. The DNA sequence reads TGTGCCAGCAGGCCCAACAGGAATGAAAAACTGTTTTTT.